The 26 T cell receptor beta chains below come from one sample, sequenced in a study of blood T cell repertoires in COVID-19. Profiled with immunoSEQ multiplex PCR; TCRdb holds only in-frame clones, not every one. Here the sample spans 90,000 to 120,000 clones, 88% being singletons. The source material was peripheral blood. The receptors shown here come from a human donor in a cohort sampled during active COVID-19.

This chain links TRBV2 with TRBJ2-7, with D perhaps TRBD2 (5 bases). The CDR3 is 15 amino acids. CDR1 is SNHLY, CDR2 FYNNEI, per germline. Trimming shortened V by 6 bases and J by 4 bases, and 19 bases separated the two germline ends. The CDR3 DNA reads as TGTGCCAGCAGGTTGTCGGCGGGTGTCGGGTACGAGCAGTACTTC. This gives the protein CASRLSAGVGYEQYF. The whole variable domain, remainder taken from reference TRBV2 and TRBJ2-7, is EPEVTQTPSHQVTQMGQEVILRCVPISNHLYFYWYRQILGQKVEFLVSFYNNEISEKSEIFDDQFSVERPDGSNFTLKIRSTKLEDSAMYFCASRLSAGVGYEQYFGPGTRLTVT.

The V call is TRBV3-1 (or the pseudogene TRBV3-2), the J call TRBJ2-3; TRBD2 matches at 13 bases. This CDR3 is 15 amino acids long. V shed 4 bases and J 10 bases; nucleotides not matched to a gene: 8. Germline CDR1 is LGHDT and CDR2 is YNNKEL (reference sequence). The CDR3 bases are TGTGCCAGCAGCCCCCAAGGGACTAGCGGGACTGCGCAGTATTTT. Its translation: CASSPQGTSGTAQYF.

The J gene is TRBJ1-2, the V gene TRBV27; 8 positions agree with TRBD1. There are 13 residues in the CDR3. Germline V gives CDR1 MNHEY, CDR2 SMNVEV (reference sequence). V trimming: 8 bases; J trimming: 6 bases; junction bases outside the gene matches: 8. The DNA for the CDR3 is TGTGCCAGCCGGGCACAGGGGGGACATGGCTACACCTTC. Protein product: CASRAQGGHGYTF.

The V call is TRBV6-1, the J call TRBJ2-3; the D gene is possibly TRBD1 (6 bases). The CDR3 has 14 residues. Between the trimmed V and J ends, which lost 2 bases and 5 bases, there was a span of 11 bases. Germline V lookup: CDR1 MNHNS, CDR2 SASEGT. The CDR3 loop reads CASSEWTAGDTQYF. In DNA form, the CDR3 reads TGTGCCAGCAGTGAATGGACAGCCGGAGATACGCAGTATTTT.

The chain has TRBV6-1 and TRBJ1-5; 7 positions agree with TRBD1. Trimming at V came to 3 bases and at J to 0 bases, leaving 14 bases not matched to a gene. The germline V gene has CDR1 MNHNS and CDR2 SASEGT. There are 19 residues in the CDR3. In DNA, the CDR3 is TGTGCCAGCAGTGAGGCTCGGGGCAGGGGGATGAATAGCAATCAGCCCCAGCATTTT. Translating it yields CASSEARGRGMNSNQPQHF.

CDR3 protein: CASSTDYSTDTQYF. CDR3 DNA sequence: TGTGCCAGCAGCACAGATTATAGCACAGATACGCAGTATTTT. The chain carries TRBV11-2 and TRBJ2-3; D is uncertain. The CDR3 sequence is 14 residues long. Germline-derived CDR1 and CDR2 are SGHAT and FQNNGV. The V end was cut by 5 bases, the J end by 0 bases, with 9 bases between.

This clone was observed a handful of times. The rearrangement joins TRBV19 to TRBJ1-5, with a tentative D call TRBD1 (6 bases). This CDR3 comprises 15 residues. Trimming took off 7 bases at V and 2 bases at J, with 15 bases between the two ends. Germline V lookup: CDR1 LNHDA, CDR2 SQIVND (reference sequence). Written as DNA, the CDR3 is TGTGCCAGTAAAGGGTCGGGGGGCGGCAATCAGCCCCAGCATTTT. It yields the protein CASKGSGGGNQPQHF.

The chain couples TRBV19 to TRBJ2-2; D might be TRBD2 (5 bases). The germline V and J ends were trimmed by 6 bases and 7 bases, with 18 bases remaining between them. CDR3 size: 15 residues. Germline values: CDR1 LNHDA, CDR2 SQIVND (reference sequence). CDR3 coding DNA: TGTGCCAGTAGACCCGGCGGAGGTGCAATCGGGGAGCTGTTTTTT. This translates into CASRPGGGAIGELFF.

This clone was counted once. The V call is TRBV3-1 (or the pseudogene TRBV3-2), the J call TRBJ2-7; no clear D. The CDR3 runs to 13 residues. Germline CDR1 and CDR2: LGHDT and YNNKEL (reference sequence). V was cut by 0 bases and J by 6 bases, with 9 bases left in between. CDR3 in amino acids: CASSQDLPGEQYF. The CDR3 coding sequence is TGTGCCAGCAGCCAAGATCTACCGGGCGAGCAGTACTTC.

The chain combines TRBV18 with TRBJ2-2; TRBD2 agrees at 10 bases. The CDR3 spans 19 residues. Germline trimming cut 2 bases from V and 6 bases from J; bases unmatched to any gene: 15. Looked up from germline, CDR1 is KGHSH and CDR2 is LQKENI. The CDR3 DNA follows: TGTGCCAGCTCACCATTGAGCCTAGCGGGAGCCAGCATAGCCGGGGAGCTGTTTTTT. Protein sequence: CASSPLSLAGASIAGELFF.

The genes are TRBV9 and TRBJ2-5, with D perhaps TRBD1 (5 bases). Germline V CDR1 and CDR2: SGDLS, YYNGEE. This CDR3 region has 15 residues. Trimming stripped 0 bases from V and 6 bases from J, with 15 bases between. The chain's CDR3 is CASSVEGPGRQTQYF. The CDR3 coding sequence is TGTGCCAGCAGCGTAGAAGGTCCAGGGCGGCAGACCCAGTACTTC.

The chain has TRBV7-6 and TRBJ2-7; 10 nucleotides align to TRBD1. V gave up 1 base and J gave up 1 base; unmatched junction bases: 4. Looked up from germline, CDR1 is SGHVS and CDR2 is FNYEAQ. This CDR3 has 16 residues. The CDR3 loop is CASSLVGDRGSYEQYF. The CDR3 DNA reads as TGTGCCAGCAGCTTAGTCGGGGACAGGGGTTCCTACGAGCAGTACTTC.

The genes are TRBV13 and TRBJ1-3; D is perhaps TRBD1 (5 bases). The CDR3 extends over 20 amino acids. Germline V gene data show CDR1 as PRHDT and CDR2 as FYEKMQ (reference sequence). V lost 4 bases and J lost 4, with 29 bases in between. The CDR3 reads CASSSSRSVSGARFGNTIYF. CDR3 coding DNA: TGTGCCAGCAGCTCGTCCCGCAGCGTGAGTGGGGCTAGGTTCGGAAACACCATATATTTT.

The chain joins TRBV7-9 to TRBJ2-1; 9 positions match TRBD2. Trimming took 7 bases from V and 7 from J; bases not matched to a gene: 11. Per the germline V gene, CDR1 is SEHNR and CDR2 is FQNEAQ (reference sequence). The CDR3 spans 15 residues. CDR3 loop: CASKLAGGPGNEQFF. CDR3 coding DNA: TGTGCCAGCAAGCTGGCGGGAGGGCCGGGGAATGAGCAGTTCTTC.

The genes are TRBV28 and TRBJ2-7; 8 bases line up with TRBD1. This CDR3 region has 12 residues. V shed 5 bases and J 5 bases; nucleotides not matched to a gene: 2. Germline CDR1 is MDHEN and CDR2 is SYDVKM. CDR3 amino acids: CASSATGDEQYF. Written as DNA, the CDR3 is TGTGCCAGCAGTGCGACAGGGGACGAGCAGTACTTC.

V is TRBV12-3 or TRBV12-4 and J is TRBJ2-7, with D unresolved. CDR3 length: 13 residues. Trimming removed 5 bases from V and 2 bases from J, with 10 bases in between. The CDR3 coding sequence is TGTGCCAGCAGTACAGACCCCGCCTACGAGCAGTACTTC. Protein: CASSTDPAYEQYF.

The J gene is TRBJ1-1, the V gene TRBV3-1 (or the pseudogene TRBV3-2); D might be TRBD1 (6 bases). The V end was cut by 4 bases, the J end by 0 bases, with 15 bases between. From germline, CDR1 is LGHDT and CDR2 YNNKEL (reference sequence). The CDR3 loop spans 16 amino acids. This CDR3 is CASSRRGQLLNTEAFF. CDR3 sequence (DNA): TGTGCCAGCAGCCGTCGCGGACAGCTCTTGAACACTGAAGCTTTCTTT.

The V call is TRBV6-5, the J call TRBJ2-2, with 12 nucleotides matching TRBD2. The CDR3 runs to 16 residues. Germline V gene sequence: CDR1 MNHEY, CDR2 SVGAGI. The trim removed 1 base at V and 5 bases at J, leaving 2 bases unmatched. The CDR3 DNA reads TGTGCCAGCAGTTACTTCCTAGCGGGAGGGACCGGGGAGCTGTTTTTT. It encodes CASSYFLAGGTGELFF.

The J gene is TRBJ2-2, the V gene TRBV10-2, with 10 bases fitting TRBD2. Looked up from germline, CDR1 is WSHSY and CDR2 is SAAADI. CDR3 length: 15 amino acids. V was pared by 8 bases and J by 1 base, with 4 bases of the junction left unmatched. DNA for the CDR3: TGCGCCAGCTCCCGACTAGCGGGGAACACCGGGGAGCTGTTTTTT. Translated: CASSRLAGNTGELFF.

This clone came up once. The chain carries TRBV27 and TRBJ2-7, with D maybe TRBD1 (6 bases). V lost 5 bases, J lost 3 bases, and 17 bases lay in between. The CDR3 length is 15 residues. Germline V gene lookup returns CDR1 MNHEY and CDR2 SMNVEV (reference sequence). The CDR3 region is CASSARRDTYYEQYF. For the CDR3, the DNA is TGTGCCAGCAGTGCGCGCCGGGACACCTACTACGAGCAGTACTTC.

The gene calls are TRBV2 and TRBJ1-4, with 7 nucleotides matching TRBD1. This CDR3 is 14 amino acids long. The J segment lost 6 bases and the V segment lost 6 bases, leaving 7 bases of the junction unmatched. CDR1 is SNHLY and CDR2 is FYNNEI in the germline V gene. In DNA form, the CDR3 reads TGTGCCAGCAGCCGACAGGGTTGGGATGAAAAACTGTTTTTT. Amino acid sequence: CASSRQGWDEKLFF.

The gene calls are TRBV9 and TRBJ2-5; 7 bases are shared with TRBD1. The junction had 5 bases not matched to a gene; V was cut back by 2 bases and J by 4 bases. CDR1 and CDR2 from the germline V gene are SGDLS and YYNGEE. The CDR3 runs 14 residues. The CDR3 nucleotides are TGTGCCAGCAGCGTCACAGGGGAGACAGAGACCCAGTACTTC. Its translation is CASSVTGETETQYF.

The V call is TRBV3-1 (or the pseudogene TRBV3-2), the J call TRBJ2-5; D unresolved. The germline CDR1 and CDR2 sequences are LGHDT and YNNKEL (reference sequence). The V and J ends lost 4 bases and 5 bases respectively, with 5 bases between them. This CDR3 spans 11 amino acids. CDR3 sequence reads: CASSLVETQYF. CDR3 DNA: TGTGCCAGCAGCCTAGTGGAGACCCAGTACTTC.

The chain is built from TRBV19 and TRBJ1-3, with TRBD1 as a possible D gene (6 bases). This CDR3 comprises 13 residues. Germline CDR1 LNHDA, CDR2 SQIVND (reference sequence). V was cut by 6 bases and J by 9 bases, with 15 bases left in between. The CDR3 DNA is TGTGCCAGTAGCTCGCCAGGGGTCGGCACCATATATTTT. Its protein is CASSSPGVGTIYF.

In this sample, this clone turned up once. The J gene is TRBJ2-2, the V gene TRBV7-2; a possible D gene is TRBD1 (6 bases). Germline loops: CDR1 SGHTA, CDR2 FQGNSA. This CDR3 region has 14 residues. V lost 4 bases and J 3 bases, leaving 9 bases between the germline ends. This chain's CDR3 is CASSSRTDTGELFF. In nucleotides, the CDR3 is TGTGCCAGCAGCTCCCGGACAGACACCGGGGAGCTGTTTTTT.

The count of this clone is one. The chain's CDR3 is CASSRDSLGTEAFF. In DNA form, the CDR3 reads TGCGCCAGCAGTAGGGACAGCCTGGGCACTGAAGCTTTCTTT. J is TRBJ1-1 and V is TRBV10-1, with TRBD1 matching 7 bases. The CDR3 consists of 14 residues. V lost 5 bases and J lost 4; bases outside the gene matches: 7. Per germline, CDR1 WNHNN and CDR2 SYGVQD (reference sequence).